Here is one TCR beta chain with its context. During active infection, Seattle patients enrolled and were then monitored through disease. Measured with immunoSEQ multiplex PCR; TCRdb has only the in-frame clones, and not every one. This repertoire shows roughly 440,000 clones, 88% found once; its top ten account for over 9.5%. The sample originates from a study of blood T cell repertoires in COVID-19. Germline trimming cut 3 bases from V and 4 bases from J; bases unmatched to any gene: 9. The CDR3 runs to 16 residues. The germline gives CDR1 LNHDA, CDR2 SQIVND (reference sequence). This chain connects TRBV19 to TRBJ2-3; 8 nucleotides match TRBD1. The sequence came from a woman between 50 and 59 years old with COVID-19, enrolled during active disease. Sequencing used peripheral blood. The CDR3, as DNA: TGTGCCAGTAGTATTCTAACAGGGGGTCAGGCAGATACGCAGTATTTT. Protein product: CASSILTGGQADTQYF.